This TCR beta chain was observed in a study of CD8 T cells in ankylosing spondylitis. Libraries of TCR beta came from quantitative 5'-RACE with molecular barcodes. A single record per CDR3 protein comes from TCRdb applying MiXCR to the 5' RACE reads. Among 400,000 or so distinct CDR3 sequences listed, roughly 27% were seen once. This clonotype was picked up a small number of times. Antigen unknown. Study observations and caveats: Disease-associated clonotypes exhibited CD8+ identity and were relatively infrequent in peripheral blood. The study identified a TCR beta motif of fewer than 10 highly homologous variants that appeared characteristic of ankylosing spondylitis blood.

Trimming stripped 7 bases from V and 5 bases from J, with 17 bases between. Germline CDR1 SQVTM, CDR2 ANQGSEA. CDR3 length: 13 residues. The source material was blood, either unsorted or a sorted T cell fraction (not recorded which). This clonotype was obtained from a male donor with ankylosing spondylitis. The chain combines TRBV29-1 with TRBJ1-1, with D maybe TRBD1 (5 bases). For the CDR3, the DNA is TGCAGCGCTATAGACAGCCGCGGGACTGAAGCTTTCTTT. Translated, it gives CSAIDSRGTEAFF.